This entry lists 26 T cell receptor beta chains sequenced from one sample in a study of monozygotic twins with inflammatory bowel disease. TCRdb re-called the 5' RACE reads and shows each CDR3 protein once, DNA omitted. The sample has fewer than 350,000 distinct CDR3 sequences. Material for sequencing was blood. The receptor set was obtained from a human donor with ulcerative colitis or Crohn's disease, or a healthy co-twin of an affected twin (not recorded which).

The chain is built from TRBV4-1 and TRBJ1-5; TCRdb designates TRBD1, a call that cannot be tested without DNA. The CDR3 consists of 14 residues. Germline V gene sequence: CDR1 MGHRA, CDR2 YSYEKL. This chain's CDR3 is CASSHTTGDQPQHF.

This rearrangement joins TRBV7-9 to TRBJ1-5; no DNA is available, so the TRBD1 call from TCRdb remains unchecked. Per the germline V gene, CDR1 is SEHNR and CDR2 is FQNEAQ (reference sequence). This CDR3 is built from 17 residues. CDR3 amino acids: CASSRTTGGLSNQPQHF. The variable domain in full, completed from reference TRBV7-9 and TRBJ1-5, reads DTGVSQNPRHKITKRGQNVTFRCDPISEHNRLYWYRQTLGQGPEFLTYFQNEAQLEKSRLLSDRFSAERPKGSFSTLEIQRTEQGDSAMYLCASSRTTGGLSNQPQHFGDGTRLSIL.

The CDR3 reads CASRPRPGTVNTEAFF. The rearrangement links TRBV7-9 to TRBJ1-1; the TCRdb call, TRBD1, lacks DNA for checking. In germline, CDR1 is SEHNR, CDR2 FQNEAQ (reference sequence). The CDR3 totals 16 residues.

The rearrangement uses TRBV2 and TRBJ2-3; TCRdb selects TRBD2, and the lack of DNA leaves this call unchecked. Germline CDR1 SNHLY, CDR2 FYNNEI. The CDR3 is 16 amino acids. The CDR3 here is CASITNGLAGADTQYF.

This rearrangement joins TRBV30 to TRBJ2-7; TCRdb's D call, TRBD1, is unchecked because there is no DNA. Germline lookup yields CDR1 GTSNPN and CDR2 SVGIG (reference sequence). The CDR3 length is 13 residues. This CDR3 reads CAWSRRDPTEQYF.

The chain recombines TRBV5-1 with TRBJ1-2. There are 14 residues in the CDR3. Germline assignment: CDR1 SGHRS and CDR2 YFSETQ. The CDR3 loop is CASSPGLDSYGYTF.

This sequence joins TRBV11-2 and TRBJ2-3; with no DNA, the TCRdb D assignment of TRBD1 cannot be verified. The CDR3 totals 13 residues. Germline V lookup: CDR1 SGHAT, CDR2 FQNNGV. This CDR3 is CASSLWQSARQYF. Drawing the rest from reference TRBV11-2 and TRBJ2-3, the complete variable domain is EAGVAQSPRYKIIEKRQSVAFWCNPISGHATLYWYQQILGQGPKLLIQFQNNGVVDDSQLPKDRFSAERLKGVDSTLKIQPAKLEDSAVYLCASSLWQSARQYFGPGTRLTVL.

The rearrangement joins TRBV4-1 to TRBJ2-7; TCRdb names TRBD2, which stays unverified in the absence of DNA. The CDR3 runs to 12 residues. Germline V CDR1 and CDR2: MGHRA, YSYEKL. This CDR3 reads CASSQEGREQYF.

This rearrangement joins TRBV7-9 to TRBJ2-3. Germline-derived CDR1 and CDR2 are SEHNR and FQNEAQ (reference sequence). There are 11 residues in the CDR3. CDR3 sequence reads: CAREDTDTQYF.

V is TRBV11-2 and J is TRBJ2-3. Germline V gives CDR1 SGHAT, CDR2 FQNNGV. The CDR3 totals 14 residues. Here the CDR3 reads CASSLGFRTDTQYF.

The chain carries TRBV12-3 or TRBV12-4 and TRBJ1-2; the D call from TCRdb, TRBD1, cannot be confirmed without DNA. The CDR3 covers 14 residues. The CDR3 region is CASSPPTGNYGYTF.

The V and J genes are TRBV30 and TRBJ1-5; TCRdb's assignment of TRBD1 cannot be checked, as there is no DNA. CDR1 is GTSNPN, CDR2 SVGIG, per germline (reference sequence). This CDR3 comprises 15 residues. CDR3 protein: CAWRRAGGVDQPQHF.

The chain employs TRBV4-1 and TRBJ1-3; there is no DNA to check the TCRdb D call of TRBD1. This CDR3 is built from 16 residues. Per germline, CDR1 MGHRA and CDR2 YSYEKL. CDR3 region: CASSQEGASSGNTIYF.

This chain joins TRBV5-1 and TRBJ1-2; TCRdb's assignment of TRBD1 cannot be checked, as there is no DNA. Germline V gene sequence: CDR1 SGHRS, CDR2 YFSETQ. The CDR3 is 14 amino acids. Here the CDR3 reads CASTERDRVNGYTF.

The rearrangement joins TRBV4-1 to TRBJ1-5; checking the TCRdb D call of TRBD1 is not possible without DNA. The CDR3 loop spans 17 amino acids. In germline, CDR1 is MGHRA, CDR2 YSYEKL. CDR3 sequence: CASSPYTGTGDNQPQHF.

The J gene is TRBJ2-3, the V gene TRBV11-2; TCRdb picks TRBD2, but there is no DNA to check that call. The CDR3 contains 16 residues. Germline lookup yields CDR1 SGHAT and CDR2 FQNNGV. The CDR3 is CASSLDSGYTTDTQYF.

The chain joins TRBV7-8 to TRBJ2-7; TCRdb lists TRBD1, though no DNA is available to test this call. This CDR3 region has 14 residues. Germline V gene lookup returns CDR1 SGHVS and CDR2 FQNEAQ. The chain's CDR3 is CASSLGQVDYEQYF. The variable domain in full, completed from reference TRBV7-8 and TRBJ2-7, reads GAGVSQSPRYKVAKRGQDVALRCDPISGHVSLFWYQQALGQGPEFLTYFQNEAQLDKSGLPSDRFFAERPEGSVSTLKIQRTQQEDSAVYLCASSLGQVDYEQYFGPGTRLTVT.

This chain connects TRBV7-2 to TRBJ2-4; the TRBD2 assignment by TCRdb is unverifiable without DNA. Per germline, CDR1 SGHTA and CDR2 FQGNSA. The CDR3 length is 14 residues. CDR3 protein: CASSPPLAGNIQYF.

The CDR3 sequence is CASNDRALYEQYF. The rearrangement links TRBV28 to TRBJ2-7; TCRdb selects TRBD2, and the lack of DNA leaves this call unchecked. The CDR3 totals 13 residues. From germline, CDR1 is MDHEN and CDR2 SYDVKM.

This chain uses TRBV3-1 with TRBJ2-7. This CDR3 region has 15 residues. Germline V gives CDR1 LGHDT, CDR2 YNNKEL (reference sequence). The CDR3 loop is CASSQDFSMTYEQYF.

The chain links TRBV19 to TRBJ1-6; TCRdb selects TRBD1, and the lack of DNA leaves this call unchecked. The germline V gene has CDR1 LNHDA and CDR2 SQIVND (reference sequence). The length of the CDR3 is 14 residues. The CDR3 reads CASSPTGAHSPLHF.

The CDR3 spells CASSRGQGSLAFF. This chain uses TRBV7-9 with TRBJ1-1; TCRdb selects TRBD1, and the lack of DNA leaves this call unchecked. This CDR3 has 13 residues. Germline V gene data show CDR1 as SEHNR and CDR2 as FQNEAQ (reference sequence). Drawing the rest from reference TRBV7-9 and TRBJ1-1, the complete variable domain is DTGVSQNPRHKITKRGQNVTFRCDPISEHNRLYWYRQTLGQGPEFLTYFQNEAQLEKSRLLSDRFSAERPKGSFSTLEIQRTEQGDSAMYLCASSRGQGSLAFFGQGTRLTVV.

This rearrangement joins TRBV5-4 to TRBJ2-2; TCRdb's D gene call, TRBD1, goes unchecked for lack of DNA. The CDR3 has 15 amino acids. Germline CDR1 SGHNT, CDR2 YYREEE (reference sequence). This CDR3 reads CASTTQTGDTGELFF.

This chain joins TRBV6-2 or TRBV6-3 and TRBJ2-7; checking the TCRdb D call of TRBD1 is not possible without DNA. Germline values: CDR1 MNHEY, CDR2 SVGEGT. This CDR3 has 16 amino acids. The CDR3 sequence: CASSYSRGGGTYEQYF.

The chain links TRBV11-2 to TRBJ1-2; TCRdb outputs TRBD1, but without DNA this stays unchecked. This CDR3 is built from 19 residues. The V gene's germline CDR1 is SGHAT and CDR2 FQNNGV. CDR3: CASSYQVVGPTSTNYGYTF.

This chain uses TRBV29-1 with TRBJ1-3. The CDR3 totals 12 residues. CDR1 is SQVTM, CDR2 ANQGSEA, per germline. This chain's CDR3 is CSVRSYGDTIYF.